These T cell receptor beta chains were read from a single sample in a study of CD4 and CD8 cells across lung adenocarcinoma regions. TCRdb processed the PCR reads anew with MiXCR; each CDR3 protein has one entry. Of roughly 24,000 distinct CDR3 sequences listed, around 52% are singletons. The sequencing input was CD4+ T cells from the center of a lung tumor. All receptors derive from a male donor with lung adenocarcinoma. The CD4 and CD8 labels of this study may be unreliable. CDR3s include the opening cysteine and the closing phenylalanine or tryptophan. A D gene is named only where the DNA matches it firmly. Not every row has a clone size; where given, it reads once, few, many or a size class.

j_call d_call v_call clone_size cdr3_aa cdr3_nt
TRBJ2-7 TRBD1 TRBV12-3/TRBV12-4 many CASSSNWDSYEQYF TGTGCCAGCAGTTCTAATTGGGACAGCTACGAGCAGTACTTC
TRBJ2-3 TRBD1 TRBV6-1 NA CGASHRGRHKDTQYF TGTGGCGCGAGTCACAGGGGACGGCACAAAGATACCCAGTATTTT
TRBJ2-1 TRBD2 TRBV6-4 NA CASSESSGLYNEQFF TGTGCCAGCAGTGAATCTAGCGGCCTGTACAATGAGCAGTTCTTC
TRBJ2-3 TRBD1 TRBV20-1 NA CSAPEQGAVTDTQYF TGCAGTGCTCCCGAACAGGGGGCGGTCACAGATACGCAGTATTTT
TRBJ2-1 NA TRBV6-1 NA CASRDGSRDEQFF TGTGCCAGCAGGGATGGGAGCAGAGATGAGCAGTTCTTT
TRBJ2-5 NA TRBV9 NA CASSADLTGTETQYF TGTGCCAGCAGCGCCGACTTAACGGGCACAGAGACCCAGTACTTC
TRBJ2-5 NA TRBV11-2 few CASSLALQETQYF TGTGCCAGCAGCTTAGCTCTGCAAGAGACCCAGTACTTC
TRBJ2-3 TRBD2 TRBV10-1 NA CASSAAAGGSQGDTQYF TGCGCCAGCAGTGCGGCAGCGGGAGGGAGTCAGGGAGATACGCAGTATTTT
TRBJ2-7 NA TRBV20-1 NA CSASELLTYEQYF TGCAGTGCTAGCGAGCTCCTGACCTACGAGCAGTACTTC
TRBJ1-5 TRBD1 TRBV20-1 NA CSAPGQGPGNQPQHF TGCAGTGCTCCGGGACAGGGGCCCGGTAATCAGCCCCAGCATTTT
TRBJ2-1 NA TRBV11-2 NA CASSPRWGSYNEQFF TGTGCCAGCAGCCCAAGGTGGGGATCCTACAATGAGCAGTTCTTC
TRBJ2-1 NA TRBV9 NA CASSEDSRSYNEQFF TGTGCCAGCAGCGAGGACAGTCGTTCCTACAATGAGCAGTTCTTC
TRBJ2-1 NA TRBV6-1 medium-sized CASRTATGPYNEQFF TGTGCCAGCAGGACGGCGACAGGTCCTTACAATGAGCAGTTCTTC
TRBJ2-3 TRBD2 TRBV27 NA CGGGTGGRDTETQYF TGTGGCGGGGGGACGGGGGGTCGTGACACAGAGACGCAGTATTTT
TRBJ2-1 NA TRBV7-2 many CASSLAGTDYNEQFF TGTGCCAGCAGCTTAGCCGGGACTGATTACAATGAGCAGTTCTTC
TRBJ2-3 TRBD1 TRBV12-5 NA CASGHSRDRTDTQYF TGTGCTAGTGGCCATTCCCGGGACAGAACAGATACGCAGTATTTT
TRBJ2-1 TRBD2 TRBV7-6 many CASSSRPSGDNEQFF TGTGCCAGCAGCTCCAGACCTAGCGGGGACAATGAGCAGTTCTTC
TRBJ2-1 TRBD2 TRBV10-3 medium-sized CAIRETSGMNNEQFF TGTGCCATCAGAGAAACTAGCGGGATGAACAATGAGCAGTTCTTC
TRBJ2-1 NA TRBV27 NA CASSGLVGADEQYF TGTGCCAGCAGCGGGCTAGTGGGGGCCGATGAGCAGTACTTT
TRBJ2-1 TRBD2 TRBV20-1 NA CSASLSGRAENEQFF TGCAGTGCCTCACTTAGCGGGAGGGCCGAGAATGAGCAGTTCTTC
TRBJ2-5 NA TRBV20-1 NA CSARRVEGVRETQYF TGCAGTGCTAGAAGGGTTGAAGGGGTTCGGGAGACCCAGTACTTC
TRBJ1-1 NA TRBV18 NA CASSPRNIDAEAFF TGTGCCAGCTCACCACGGAATATAGACGCTGAAGCTTTCTTT
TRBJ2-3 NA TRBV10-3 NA CARGLQAGIPGEQFF TGTGCCCGGGGCCTCCAGGCCGGAATTCCAGGGGAGCAGTTTTTT
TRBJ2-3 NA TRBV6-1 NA CASRLQAGIPGAQYF TGTGCCAGCAGACTCCAGGCTGGAATTCCCGGTGCGCAGTATTTT
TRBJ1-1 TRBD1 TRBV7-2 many CASSFQGASGTEAFF TGTGCCAGCAGCTTCCAGGGGGCTTCGGGGACTGAAGCTTTCTTT
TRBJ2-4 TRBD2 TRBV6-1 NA CASSDTAGEKNTQYF TGTGCCAGCAGTGATACAGCGGGAGAAAAAAACACTCAGTACTTT
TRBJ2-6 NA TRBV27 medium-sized CASSWTDAGANVLTF TGTGCCAGCAGTTGGACAGACGCAGGGGCCAACGTCCTGACTTTC
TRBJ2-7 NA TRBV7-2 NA CASSPEGFFYEQYF TGTGCCAGCAGCCCAGAAGGGTTTTTCTACGAGCAGTACTTC